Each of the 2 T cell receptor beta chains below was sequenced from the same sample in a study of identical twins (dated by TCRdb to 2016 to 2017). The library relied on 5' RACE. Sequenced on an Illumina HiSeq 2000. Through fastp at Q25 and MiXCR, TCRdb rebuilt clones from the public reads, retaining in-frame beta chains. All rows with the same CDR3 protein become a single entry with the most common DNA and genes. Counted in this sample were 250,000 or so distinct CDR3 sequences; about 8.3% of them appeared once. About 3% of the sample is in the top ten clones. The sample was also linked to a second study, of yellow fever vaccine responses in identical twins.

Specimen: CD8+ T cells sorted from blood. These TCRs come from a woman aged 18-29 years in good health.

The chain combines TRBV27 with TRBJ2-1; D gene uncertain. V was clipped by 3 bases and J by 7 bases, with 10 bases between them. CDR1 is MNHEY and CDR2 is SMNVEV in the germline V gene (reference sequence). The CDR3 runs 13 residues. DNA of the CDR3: TGTGCCAGCAGTTTTGGCTTTAGGAATGAGCAGTTCTTC. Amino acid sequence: CASSFGFRNEQFF.

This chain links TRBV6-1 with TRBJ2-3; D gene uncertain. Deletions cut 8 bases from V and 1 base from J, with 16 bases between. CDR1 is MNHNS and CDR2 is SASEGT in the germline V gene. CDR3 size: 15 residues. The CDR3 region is CASAFSFLGTDTQYF. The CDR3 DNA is TGTGCCAGCGCCTTTTCTTTCCTAGGCACAGATACGCAGTATTTT.